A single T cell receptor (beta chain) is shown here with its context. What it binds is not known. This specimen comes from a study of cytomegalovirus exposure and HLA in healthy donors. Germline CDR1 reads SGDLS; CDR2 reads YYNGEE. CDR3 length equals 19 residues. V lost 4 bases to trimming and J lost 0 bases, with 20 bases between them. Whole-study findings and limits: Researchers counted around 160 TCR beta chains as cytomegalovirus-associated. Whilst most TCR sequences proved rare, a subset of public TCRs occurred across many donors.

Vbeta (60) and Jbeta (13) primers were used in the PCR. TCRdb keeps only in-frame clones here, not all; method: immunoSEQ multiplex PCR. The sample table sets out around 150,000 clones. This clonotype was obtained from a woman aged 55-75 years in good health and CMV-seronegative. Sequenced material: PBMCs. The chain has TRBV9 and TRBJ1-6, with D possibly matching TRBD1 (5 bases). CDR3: CASSTPGGSPSSYNSPLHF. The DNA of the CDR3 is TGTGCCAGCAGCACCCCTGGGGGGTCCCCGAGCTCCTATAATTCACCCCTCCACTTT.